One T cell receptor (beta chain) is described in this entry. Its antigen remains unidentified. The sample originates from a study of cytomegalovirus exposure and HLA in healthy donors. General study results and limits: In vitro experiments confirmed that a few CMV-associated chains were specific for CMV antigens. Associated with cytomegalovirus, according to the listing, were around 160 TCR beta chains.

V gave up 1 base and J gave up 3 bases; unmatched junction bases: 11. This CDR3 region has 18 residues. Per germline, CDR1 MNHEY and CDR2 SMNVEV (reference sequence). Assay: immunoSEQ multiplex PCR; the TCRdb copy retains only in-frame clones and omits some. The profile shows 150,000 to 200,000 clones, around 84% of them singletons. Sequenced input: PBMCs. V and J are TRBV27 and TRBJ2-7; 11 bases align to TRBD2. The receptor was isolated from a man aged 18-30 years in good health and CMV-seropositive. This chain's CDR3 is CASSLYVRASGRSYEQYF. The CDR3 nucleotides read TGTGCCAGCAGTTTATACGTAAGGGCTAGCGGGAGGAGCTACGAGCAGTACTTC.